One sample yielded the 30 T cell receptor beta chains listed below, sequenced in a study of T-cell memory formation after mild COVID-19. In TCRdb, the 5' RACE reads were re-called with MiXCR into one record per CDR3 protein. The repertoire holds just over 400,000 distinct CDR3 sequences, with 20% to 30% as singletons. The sample taken for sequencing was PBMCs or a T cell subset sorted from them (not recorded which). The receptors stem from an adult woman who had mild COVID-19 (a few samples of this study predate the infection). Cell type and time point are not known.

The V and J genes are TRBV6-5 and TRBJ1-1; 9 bases agree with TRBD1. The CDR3 covers 17 residues. The V gene's germline CDR1 is MNHEY and CDR2 SVGAGI. The V and J ends lost 1 base and 1 base, in that order; junction bases with no gene match: 7. Here the CDR3 DNA reads TGTGCCAGCAGTTACTTAGGGACAGGGAGGGCGAACACTGAAGCTTTCTTT. This sequence encodes CASSYLGTGRANTEAFF.

This clonotype has a handful of counts. The CDR3 region has the DNA TGTGCCAGCAGTTACTCCAGTCACAGGGGATATTATGGCTACACCTTC. Its translation is CASSYSSHRGYYGYTF. The chain has TRBV6-5 and TRBJ1-2; 7 bases map to TRBD1. Germline V gene sequence: CDR1 MNHEY, CDR2 SVGAGI. There are 16 residues in the CDR3. V trimming: 0 bases; J trimming: 5 bases; junction bases outside the gene matches: 9.

The CDR3 sequence is CAWSVKHELFF. Written as DNA, the CDR3 is TGTGCCTGGAGTGTGAAACATGAACTGTTTTTT. This chain links TRBV30 with TRBJ1-4; D remains ambiguous. The length of the CDR3 is 11 residues. CDR1 is GTSNPN, CDR2 SVGIG, per germline (reference sequence). The V gene lost 0 bases and the J gene lost 12 bases, with 8 bases spanning the gap. Filled out from reference TRBV30 and TRBJ1-4, the complete variable domain reads SQTIHQWPATLVQPVGSPLSLECTVEGTSNPNLYWYRQAAGRGLQLLFYSVGIGQISSEVPQNLSASRPQDRQFILSSKKLLLSDSGFYLCAWSVKHELFFGSGTQLSVL.

This chain joins TRBV29-1 and TRBJ2-2; TRBD2 might be the D (5 bases). V lost 1 base and J 1 base, leaving 13 bases between the germline ends. The V gene's germline CDR1 is SQVTM and CDR2 ANQGSEA. CDR3 length: 16 residues. The CDR3 region has the DNA TGCAGCGTTGAAGCGGGATCGAGTATGAACACCGGGGAGCTGTTTTTT. As protein: CSVEAGSSMNTGELFF.

The V gene is TRBV6-6, the J gene TRBJ1-2; possible D gene TRBD1, 5 bases. The CDR3 extends over 16 amino acids. From germline, CDR1 is MNHNY and CDR2 SVGAGI (reference sequence). V was pared by 0 bases and J by 4 bases, with 15 bases between. The CDR3 here is CASSYSEAGRSYGYTF. The CDR3 coding sequence is TGTGCCAGCAGTTACTCGGAGGCAGGGAGGAGCTATGGCTACACCTTC.

V usage is TRBV7-9 and J usage is TRBJ1-1; D ambiguous. This CDR3 is 13 amino acids long. Germline V gene sequence: CDR1 SEHNR, CDR2 FQNEAQ (reference sequence). V gave up 4 bases and J gave up 3 bases, with 9 bases separating them. CDR3: CASSSDGYTEAFF. The CDR3 DNA reads as TGTGCCAGCAGCTCGGACGGCTACACTGAAGCTTTCTTT.

This clonotype has only a few counts. V is TRBV2 and J is TRBJ1-5; D call uncertain. V was clipped by 4 bases and J by 9 bases, with 7 bases between them. This CDR3 region has 11 residues. The germline CDR1 and CDR2 sequences are SNHLY and FYNNEI. Here the CDR3 reads CASSVWGPQHF. CDR3 sequence (DNA): TGTGCCAGCAGTGTCTGGGGGCCCCAGCATTTT.

This chain links TRBV19 with TRBJ1-5; D unclear. The length of the CDR3 is 13 residues. Germline V gene sequence: CDR1 LNHDA, CDR2 SQIVND (reference sequence). The ends were cut back, 7 bases at V and 4 bases at J, with 11 bases in the middle. This chain's CDR3 is CASNQIRNQPQHF. CDR3 in DNA: TGTGCCAGTAACCAAATCCGAAATCAGCCCCAGCATTTT.

The chain links TRBV20-1 to TRBJ2-1, with 11 bases matching TRBD2. CDR1 and CDR2 from the germline V gene are DFQATT and SNEGSKA (reference sequence). The length of the CDR3 is 14 residues. The trim removed 3 bases at V and 3 bases at J, leaving 1 base unmatched. The CDR3 nucleotides are TGCAGTGCTAGCGGACTAGCGGGCTACAATGAGCAGTTCTTC. Amino acid sequence: CSASGLAGYNEQFF.

This chain uses TRBV24-1 with TRBJ2-1; D call uncertain. The CDR3 runs 11 residues. V gave up 2 bases and J gave up 10 bases, with 5 bases separating them. From germline, CDR1 is KGHDR and CDR2 SFDVKD. In DNA form, the CDR3 reads TGTGCCACCAGTGATTACTTAGAGCAGTTCTTC. Translation: CATSDYLEQFF.

This chain uses TRBV4-3 with TRBJ1-1; tentative D call: TRBD1 (5 bases). The CDR3 spans 15 residues. V was trimmed by 1 base and J by 3 bases, leaving 12 bases between them. The germline V gene has CDR1 LGHNA and CDR2 YSLEER. The CDR3: CASSQGWGEDTEAFF. CDR3 DNA: TGCGCCAGCAGCCAAGGATGGGGGGAGGACACTGAAGCTTTCTTT.

This chain joins TRBV5-6 and TRBJ2-2, with D possibly being TRBD2 (6 bases). V was pared by 4 bases and J by 0 bases, with 13 bases between. This CDR3 is 16 amino acids long. Germline CDR1 is SGHDT and CDR2 is YYEEEE. CDR3 in amino acids: CASSPFGGPNTGELFF. As DNA, the CDR3 is TGTGCCAGCAGCCCATTCGGGGGTCCGAACACCGGGGAGCTGTTTTTT.

This clonotype appeared a few times. The chain joins TRBV3-1 to TRBJ2-7; tentatively, D is TRBD1 (5 bases). This CDR3 comprises 16 residues. CDR1 is LGHDT, CDR2 YNNKEL, per germline (reference sequence). The V end was cut by 4 bases, the J end by 5 bases, with 21 bases between. CDR3: CASSRGGSVVIHEQYF. The DNA of the CDR3 is TGTGCCAGCAGCCGGGGCGGTTCAGTAGTGATCCACGAGCAGTACTTC.

The chain combines TRBV7-3 with TRBJ2-5; perhaps TRBD1 as D (5 bases). The CDR3 runs to 15 residues. Germline V gene lookup returns CDR1 SGHTA and CDR2 FQGTGA. V lost 2 bases and J lost 4, with 14 bases in between. The CDR3 sequence is CASSLQGALGETQYF. The CDR3, as DNA: TGTGCCAGCAGCTTACAAGGGGCTTTGGGAGAGACCCAGTACTTC.

The genes are TRBV7-7 and TRBJ2-1; tentative D call: TRBD1 (6 bases). Germline CDR1 and CDR2: SSHAT and FNYEAQ (reference sequence). The CDR3 has 16 residues. V lost 4 bases and J 0 bases, leaving 13 bases between the germline ends. CDR3 in amino acids: CASSSSQGSSYNEQFF. CDR3 DNA: TGTGCCAGCAGCTCGTCCCAGGGGAGCTCCTACAATGAGCAGTTCTTC.

The gene calls are TRBV5-1 and TRBJ2-1; 9 bases match TRBD1. V lost 6 bases to trimming and J lost 4 bases; unmatched junction nucleotides: 8. This CDR3 contains 15 residues. Germline values: CDR1 SGHRS, CDR2 YFSETQ. CDR3 residues: CASTEYGQGYNEQFF. In DNA form, the CDR3 reads TGCGCCAGCACCGAATATGGACAGGGGTACAATGAGCAGTTCTTC. The full variable domain, rest sourced from reference TRBV5-1 and TRBJ2-1, is KAGVTQTPRYLIKTRGQQVTLSCSPISGHRSVSWYQQTPGQGLQFLFEYFSETQRNKGNFPGRFSGRQFSNSRSEMNVSTLELGDSALYLCASTEYGQGYNEQFFGPGTRLTVL.

The chain carries TRBV9 and TRBJ2-1; tentatively, D is TRBD2 (5 bases). With 0 bases removed from V and 9 bases from J, the gap between germline ends came to 16 bases. Germline V gene data show CDR1 as SGDLS and CDR2 as YYNGEE. The length of the CDR3 is 15 residues. The CDR3 sequence: CASSVDPLLGSEQFF. CDR3 DNA: TGTGCCAGCAGCGTAGATCCCCTCTTAGGGAGTGAGCAGTTCTTC. The variable domain in full, completed from reference TRBV9 and TRBJ2-1, reads DSGVTQTPKHLITATGQRVTLRCSPRSGDLSVYWYQQSLDQGLQFLIQYYNGEERAKGNILERFSAQQFPDLHSELNLSSLELGDSALYFCASSVDPLLGSEQFFGPGTRLTVL.

The rearrangement links TRBV7-9 to TRBJ1-2; TRBD1 matches at 7 bases. V lost 2 bases, J lost 5 bases, and 2 bases stayed unmatched. The CDR3 is 13 residues long. CDR1 SEHNR and CDR2 FQNEAQ come from the germline V gene (reference sequence). The CDR3: CASSLNRGYGYTF. DNA of the CDR3: TGTGCCAGCAGCTTAAACAGGGGATATGGCTACACCTTC.

V is TRBV4-1 and J is TRBJ1-1; no reliable D call. Germline-derived CDR1 and CDR2 are MGHRA and YSYEKL. With 5 bases removed from V and 0 bases from J, the gap between germline ends came to 13 bases. There are 15 residues in the CDR3. The CDR3 DNA reads TGCGCCAGCAGCTTGGGCCTGTCCATGAACACTGAAGCTTTCTTT. It encodes CASSLGLSMNTEAFF.

The V gene is TRBV20-1, the J gene TRBJ2-5; 7 bases match TRBD2. Losses at the gene ends were 1 base for V and 0 bases for J; bases not matched to a gene: 11. The CDR3 length is 17 residues. Germline CDR1 reads DFQATT; CDR2 reads SNEGSKA (reference sequence). CDR3 sequence: CSARGFGRETYQETQYF. The CDR3 DNA reads TGCAGTGCTAGAGGTTTCGGGCGGGAGACCTACCAAGAGACCCAGTACTTC.

V gene TRBV5-1 combines with J gene TRBJ2-5; 7 nucleotides line up with TRBD2. This CDR3 is built from 17 residues. From germline, CDR1 is SGHRS and CDR2 YFSETQ. V trimming: 0 bases; J trimming: 1 base; junction bases outside the gene matches: 9. As DNA, the CDR3 is TGCGCCAGCAGCTTGGCTTCCGCGGGGGAATTCCAAGAGACCCAGTACTTC. Translation gives CASSLASAGEFQETQYF.

This clonotype was found a few times. V usage is TRBV11-2 and J usage is TRBJ2-7; tentatively, D is TRBD1 or TRBD2 (5 bases each). Trimming took off 5 bases at V and 6 bases at J, with 17 bases between the two ends. This CDR3 is 14 amino acids long. Germline lookup yields CDR1 SGHAT and CDR2 FQNNGV. The CDR3 DNA is TGTGCCAGCAGCCCAGGGACGGCCCGGGTCGAGCAGTACTTC. It translates to CASSPGTARVEQYF. Based on the CDR3 plus reference TRBV11-2 and TRBJ2-7, the full variable domain is EAGVAQSPRYKIIEKRQSVAFWCNPISGHATLYWYQQILGQGPKLLIQFQNNGVVDDSQLPKDRFSAERLKGVDSTLKIQPAKLEDSAVYLCASSPGTARVEQYFGPGTRLTVT.

This chain uses TRBV27 with TRBJ1-2; 8 bases map to TRBD1. V lost 8 bases, J lost 7 bases, and 12 bases stayed unmatched. Germline CDR1 is MNHEY and CDR2 is SMNVEV (reference sequence). The CDR3 consists of 14 residues. The chain's CDR3 is CASGSIRGQGGYTF. The DNA for the CDR3 is TGTGCCAGCGGCTCGATCAGGGGGCAAGGTGGCTACACCTTC.

The chain has TRBV7-9 and TRBJ2-7; TRBD2 matches at 8 bases. The V segment lost 0 bases and the J segment 7 bases; nucleotides outside the gene matches: 8. The germline V gene encodes CDR1 SEHNR and CDR2 FQNEAQ (reference sequence). CDR3 length: 15 amino acids. The CDR3 region has the DNA TGTGCCAGCAGCTTAGCCGAGCGGGGGCCCGGGGAGCAGTACTTC. Translation: CASSLAERGPGEQYF.

DNA for the CDR3: TGCAGTGCGTTACAGGGGATTACTAATGAAAAACTGTTTTTT. It yields the protein CSALQGITNEKLFF. The V call is TRBV20-1, the J call TRBJ1-4; 7 bases map to TRBD1. Germline-derived CDR1 and CDR2 are DFQATT and SNEGSKA (reference sequence). This CDR3 contains 14 residues. J lost 2 bases, V lost 6 bases, and 6 bases had no gene match.

The chain joins TRBV7-8 to TRBJ2-3; 9 positions match TRBD2. The CDR3 is 18 residues long. V was clipped by 1 base and J by 0 bases; unmatched bases: 8. The germline gives CDR1 SGHVS, CDR2 FQNEAQ. The CDR3 region has the DNA TGTGCCAGCAGCTTAGAGTGGCGGGGGGGATCTAGCACAGATACGCAGTATTTT. As protein: CASSLEWRGGSSTDTQYF.

This clonotype was detected ten times or more. The chain combines TRBV29-1 with TRBJ2-1, with TRBD2 identical over 13 bases. J was trimmed by 8 bases and V by 6 bases; bases with no gene match: 1. CDR3 size: 12 residues. Germline CDR1 is SQVTM and CDR2 is ANQGSEA. Written as DNA, the CDR3 is TGCAGCGTGGGACTAGCGGGATATGAGCAGTTCTTC. Its translation: CSVGLAGYEQFF.

V is TRBV20-1 and J is TRBJ1-5; 7 bases agree with TRBD1. Unmatched junction bases numbered 6, after V lost 4 bases and J lost 6 bases. CDR1 and CDR2 from the germline V gene are DFQATT and SNEGSKA (reference sequence). This CDR3 has 13 amino acids. The CDR3 DNA is TGCAGTGCTAACGACAGGGTAGGTCAGCCCCAGCATTTT. It codes for CSANDRVGQPQHF.

The V gene is TRBV24-1, the J gene TRBJ2-7, with TRBD1 identical over 9 bases. V lost 4 bases and J lost 5; bases outside the gene matches: 11. CDR1 KGHDR and CDR2 SFDVKD come from the germline V gene. This CDR3 contains 16 residues. Written as DNA, the CDR3 is TGTGCCACCAGTGACCAGCCGGGACAGGGATCTGACGAGCAGTACTTC. As protein: CATSDQPGQGSDEQYF.

Only a few counts were recorded for this clonotype. The gene calls are TRBV9 and TRBJ2-5; 7 bases agree with TRBD2. V lost 0 bases, J lost 1 base, and 3 bases stayed unmatched. The CDR3 covers 15 residues. Germline lookup yields CDR1 SGDLS and CDR2 YYNGEE. The CDR3, as DNA: TGTGCCAGCAGCGTAGGGGGGGGAAGCCAAGAGACCCAGTACTTC. Translation gives CASSVGGGSQETQYF.